What follows describes a single T cell receptor (beta chain). The antigen remains undetermined. These data come from a study of T cell responses to AZD1222 COVID-19 vaccine. Background on the study: Both about-4-week and about-12-week second-dose recipients were combined. Findings of the study overall: Only six people who got AZD1222 tested seropositive at baseline.

Only in-frame clones appear in the TCRdb table, and some are missing; sequencing was by immunoSEQ multiplex PCR. Here the sample spans some 100,000 clones, roughly nine tenths being singletons. Germline V lookup: CDR1 SGHRS, CDR2 YFSETQ. The CDR3 consists of 17 residues. Trimming at V came to 3 bases and at J to 0 bases, leaving 8 bases not matched to a gene. Material: peripheral blood, obtained on day 0 of AZD1222 vaccination. This receptor was identified in an adult in good health. The chain has TRBV5-1 and TRBJ2-7; 11 nucleotides agree with TRBD2. The chain's CDR3 is CASSWRLAGGSSYEQYF. The CDR3 bases are TGCGCCAGCAGCTGGAGGCTAGCGGGGGGTAGCTCCTACGAGCAGTACTTC.